The clone carrying this T cell receptor (beta chain) has a count of ten or more. Its antigen is currently unknown. The CDR3 is 15 amino acids. V shed 4 bases and J shed 6 bases, with 19 bases lying between them. CDR1 and CDR2 from the germline V gene are SGHRS and YFSETQ. The data were obtained in a study of CD8 T cells in ankylosing spondylitis. Whole-study findings and limits: Ankylosing spondylitis blood appeared to be characterized by a TCR beta motif of 7 to 9 highly homologous variants.

TCRdb processed the 5' RACE reads anew with MiXCR; each CDR3 protein has one entry. Of around 490,000 distinct CDR3 sequences listed, over 4% were seen once; the top ten hold under 4.5%. Material for sequencing was blood, either unsorted or a sorted T cell fraction (not recorded which). The TCR originated in a male donor with ankylosing spondylitis. The chain links TRBV5-1 to TRBJ1-1; D unresolved. The DNA for the CDR3 is TGCGCCAGCAGCCCCCTTTCGAGGGCATTTGCTGAAGCTTTCTTT. It is translated as CASSPLSRAFAEAFF. Full variable domain (outside the CDR3, taken from reference TRBV5-1 and TRBJ1-1): KAGVTQTPRYLIKTRGQQVTLSCSPISGHRSVSWYQQTPGQGLQFLFEYFSETQRNKGNFPGRFSGRQFSNSRSEMNVSTLELGDSALYLCASSPLSRAFAEAFFGQGTRLTVV.